The next 7 T cell receptor beta chains were all read from a single sample in a study of control samples from healthy donors and cancer patients. Generated by immunoSEQ multiplex PCR, the TCRdb table keeps only in-frame clones and is missing some. The data hold about 79,000 clones, with roughly 93% observed a single time. Input material: PBMCs. These receptors were collected from a middle-aged woman with lung cancer.

The chain combines TRBV2 with TRBJ2-7; D is ambiguous. Germline V lookup: CDR1 SNHLY, CDR2 FYNNEI. The CDR3 extends over 14 amino acids. V dropped 4 bases and J dropped 6 bases, with 16 bases sitting between them. Here the CDR3 DNA reads TGTGCCAGCAGTGCGGGTGGCCACCCACTCGAGCAGTACTTC. Translation gives CASSAGGHPLEQYF.

The rearrangement links TRBV3-1 (or the pseudogene TRBV3-2) to TRBJ2-1; 11 bases align to TRBD1. Germline CDR1 LGHDT, CDR2 YNNKEL (reference sequence). The CDR3 consists of 15 residues. V shed 3 bases, J shed 7 bases, and the junction held 5 bases outside the gene matches. In DNA, the CDR3 is TGTGCCAGCAGCCATCTTGGACAGGGGGCTAATGAGCAGTTCTTC. The encoded protein is CASSHLGQGANEQFF.

In this sample, this clone turned up once. The chain uses TRBV28 and TRBJ1-5; D remains ambiguous. Per germline, CDR1 MDHEN and CDR2 SYDVKM. The CDR3 has 15 amino acids. Trimming stripped 4 bases from V and 4 bases from J, with 14 bases between. This CDR3 is CASSSRAVGNQPQHF. As DNA, the CDR3 is TGTGCCAGCAGTTCCCGGGCCGTTGGTAATCAGCCCCAGCATTTT.

The gene calls are TRBV7-6 and TRBJ1-1; 7 nucleotides align to TRBD1. Per the germline V gene, CDR1 is SGHVS and CDR2 is FNYEAQ. V shed 5 bases, J shed 4 bases, and the junction held 10 bases outside the gene matches. CDR3 length: 15 amino acids. CDR3 sequence: CASSPEQGRGTEAFF. The CDR3 DNA reads as TGTGCCAGCAGCCCCGAACAGGGGCGTGGCACTGAAGCTTTCTTT.

This chain joins TRBV4-1 and TRBJ1-2, with TRBD1 identical over 7 bases. The CDR3 is 16 amino acids. Unmatched junction bases numbered 16, after V lost 4 bases and J lost 8 bases. Looked up from germline, CDR1 is MGHRA and CDR2 is YSYEKL. The CDR3 region has the DNA TGCGCCAGCAGCCTTGGACAGGACGCTAAGGTGGGGGGCTACACCTTC. This codes for CASSLGQDAKVGGYTF.

This rearrangement joins TRBV21-1 to TRBJ1-5. TRBV21-1 corresponds to a pseudogene. The CDR3 contains 16 residues. Written as DNA, the CDR3 is TGTGCCAGCAGCTCCTTGGGAGGGTTGTGCAATCAGCCCCAGCATTTT. As protein: CASSSLGGLCNQPQHF.

The chain joins TRBV20-1 to TRBJ1-2; TRBD1 agrees at 9 bases. Germline V gives CDR1 DFQATT, CDR2 SNEGSKA (reference sequence). Trimming removed 6 bases from V and 6 bases from J; junction bases left unmatched: 2. The CDR3 extends over 11 amino acids. The CDR3 DNA follows: TGCAGTGCGCGGGACAGGGATGGCTACACCTTC. Residues: CSARDRDGYTF.